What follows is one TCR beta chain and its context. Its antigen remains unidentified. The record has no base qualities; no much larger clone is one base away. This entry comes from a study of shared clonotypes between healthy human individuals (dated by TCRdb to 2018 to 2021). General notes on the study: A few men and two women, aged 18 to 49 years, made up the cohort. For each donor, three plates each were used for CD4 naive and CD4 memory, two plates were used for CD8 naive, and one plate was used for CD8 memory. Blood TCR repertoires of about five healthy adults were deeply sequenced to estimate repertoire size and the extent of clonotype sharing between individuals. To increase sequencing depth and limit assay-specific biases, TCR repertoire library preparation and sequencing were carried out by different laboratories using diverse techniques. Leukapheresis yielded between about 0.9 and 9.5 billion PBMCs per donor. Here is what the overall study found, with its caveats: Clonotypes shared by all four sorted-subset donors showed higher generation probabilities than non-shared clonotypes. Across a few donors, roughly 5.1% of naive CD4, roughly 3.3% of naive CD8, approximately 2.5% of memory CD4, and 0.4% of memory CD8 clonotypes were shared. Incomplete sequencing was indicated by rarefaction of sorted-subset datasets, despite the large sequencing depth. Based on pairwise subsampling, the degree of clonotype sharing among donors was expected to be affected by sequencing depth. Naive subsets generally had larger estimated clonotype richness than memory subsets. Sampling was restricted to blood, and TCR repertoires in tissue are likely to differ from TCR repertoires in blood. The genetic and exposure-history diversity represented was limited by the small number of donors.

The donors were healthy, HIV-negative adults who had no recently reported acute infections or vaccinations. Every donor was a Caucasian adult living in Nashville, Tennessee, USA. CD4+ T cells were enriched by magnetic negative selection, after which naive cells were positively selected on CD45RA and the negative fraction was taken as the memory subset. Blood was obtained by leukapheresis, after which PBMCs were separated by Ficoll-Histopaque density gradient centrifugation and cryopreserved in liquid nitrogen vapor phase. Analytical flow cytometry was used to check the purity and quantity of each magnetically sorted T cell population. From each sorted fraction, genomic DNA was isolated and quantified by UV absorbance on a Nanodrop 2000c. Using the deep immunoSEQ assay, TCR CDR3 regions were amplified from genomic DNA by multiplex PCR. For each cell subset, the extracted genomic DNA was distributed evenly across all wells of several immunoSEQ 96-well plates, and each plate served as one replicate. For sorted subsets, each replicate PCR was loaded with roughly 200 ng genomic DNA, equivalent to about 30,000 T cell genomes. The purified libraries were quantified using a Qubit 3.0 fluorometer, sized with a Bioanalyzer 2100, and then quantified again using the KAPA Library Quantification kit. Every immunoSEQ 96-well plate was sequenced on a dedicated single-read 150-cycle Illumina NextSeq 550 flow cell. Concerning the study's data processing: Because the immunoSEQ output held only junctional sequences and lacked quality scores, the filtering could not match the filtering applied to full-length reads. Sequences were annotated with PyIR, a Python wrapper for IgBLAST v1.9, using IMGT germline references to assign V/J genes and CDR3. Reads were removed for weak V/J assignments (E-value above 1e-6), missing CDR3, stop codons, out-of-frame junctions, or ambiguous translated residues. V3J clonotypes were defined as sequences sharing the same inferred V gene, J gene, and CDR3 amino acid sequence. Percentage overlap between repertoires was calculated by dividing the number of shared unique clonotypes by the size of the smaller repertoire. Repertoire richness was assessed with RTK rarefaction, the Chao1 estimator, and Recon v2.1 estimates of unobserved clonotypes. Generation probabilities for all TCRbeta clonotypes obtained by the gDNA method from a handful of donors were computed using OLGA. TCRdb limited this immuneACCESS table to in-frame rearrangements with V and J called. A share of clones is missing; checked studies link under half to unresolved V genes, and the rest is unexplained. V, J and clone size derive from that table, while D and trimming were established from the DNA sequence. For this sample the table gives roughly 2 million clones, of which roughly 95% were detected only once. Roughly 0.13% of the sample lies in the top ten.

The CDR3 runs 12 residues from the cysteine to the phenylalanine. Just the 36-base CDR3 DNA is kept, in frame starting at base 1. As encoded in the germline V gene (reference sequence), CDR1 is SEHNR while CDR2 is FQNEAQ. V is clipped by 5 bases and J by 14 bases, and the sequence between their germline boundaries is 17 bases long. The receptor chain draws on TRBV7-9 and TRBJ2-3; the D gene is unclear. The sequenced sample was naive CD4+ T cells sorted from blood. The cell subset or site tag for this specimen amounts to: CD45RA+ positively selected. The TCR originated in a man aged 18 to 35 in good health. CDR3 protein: CASSQQSDTGYF. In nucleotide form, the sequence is TGTGCCAGCAGCCAACAATCAGATACGGGGTATTTT.